The 31 T cell receptor beta chains presented below share a single source sample, sequenced in a study of CD8 T cells in Susac syndrome. RNA, at roughly 0.5 to 1 ug, was reverse transcribed with random hexamers. TCRdb re-called the immunoSEQ multiplex PCR reads through MiXCR, storing one row per CDR3 protein. The sample lists about 130,000 distinct CDR3 sequences, 80% occurring once. Sequenced sample: CD8+ T cells from PBMCs. These receptors all stem from a human donor with multiple sclerosis.

The chain recombines TRBV7-2 with TRBJ2-2; D possibly corresponds to TRBD1 (7 bases). Trimming removed 3 bases from V and 7 bases from J, with 12 bases in between. The germline CDR1 and CDR2 sequences are SGHTA and FQGNSA. The CDR3 runs 14 residues. The CDR3 DNA is TGTGCCAGCAGCTTGGAGGGGGCCGACGGGGAGCTGTTTTTT. This translates into CASSLEGADGELFF.

The chain couples TRBV29-1 to TRBJ2-1; a possible D gene is TRBD2 (6 bases). The CDR3 totals 17 residues. V dropped 0 bases and J dropped 3 bases, with 18 bases sitting between them. The germline gives CDR1 SQVTM, CDR2 ANQGSEA. The CDR3 nucleotides read TGCAGCGTTGAAGATTTAGAATTTGGGGGAGGCTACAATGAGCAGTTCTTC. Its protein product is CSVEDLEFGGGYNEQFF.

Details on this clonotype: One junction end disagrees with the germline gene, perhaps due to a read error. This chain links TRBV7-8 with TRBJ2-1; D could derive from TRBD1 or TRBD2 (5 bases each). Looked up from germline, CDR1 is SGHVS and CDR2 is FQNEAQ. The CDR3 is made up of 15 amino acids. CDR3 nucleotide sequence: TGTGCCAGCAGCTGGTATCCGGGGCTCTACCATGAGCAGTTCTTC. As protein: CASSWYPGLYHEQFF.

This clonotype was counted only a few times. The junction does not match germline at one end; this may be a read error. The genes are TRBV7-4 and TRBJ1-2; 8 bases match TRBD1. The germline CDR1 and CDR2 sequences are SGHVT and SQSDAQ. There are 14 residues in the CDR3. The DNA of the CDR3 is TGTGCCAGCAGCTTACCCGACAGGGGCTGGGGCTACACTTTC. It translates to CASSLPDRGWGYTF.

This rearrangement joins TRBV13 to TRBJ2-3, with a tentative D call TRBD1 (6 bases). V was cut by 5 bases and J by 3 bases, with 9 bases left in between. The CDR3 sequence is 13 residues long. CDR1 PRHDT and CDR2 FYEKMQ come from the germline V gene (reference sequence). The CDR3 reads CASSLTGTDTQYF. CDR3 nucleotides: TGTGCCAGCAGCCTTACAGGGACAGATACGCAGTATTTT.

The rearrangement uses TRBV12-3 or TRBV12-4 and TRBJ2-1; TRBD2 matches 12 bases. V trimming: 3 bases; J trimming: 0 bases; junction bases outside the gene matches: 3. The CDR3 contains 17 residues. CDR3: CASSFPTSGSSYNEQFF. The DNA for the CDR3 is TGTGCCAGCAGTTTTCCGACTAGCGGGAGCTCCTACAATGAGCAGTTCTTC.

This chain connects TRBV7-3 to TRBJ1-4; 7 nucleotides agree with TRBD1. There are 15 residues in the CDR3. V lost 5 bases, J lost 3 bases, and 6 bases stayed unmatched. CDR1 is SGHTA and CDR2 is FQGTGA in the germline V gene. This CDR3 is CASSQFGTANEKLFF. In DNA, the CDR3 is TGTGCCAGCAGCCAATTCGGGACAGCTAATGAAAAACTGTTTTTT. The full variable domain, completed using reference TRBV7-3 and TRBJ1-4, is GAGVSQTPSNKVTEKGKYVELRCDPISGHTALYWYRQSLGQGPEFLIYFQGTGAADDSGLPNDRFFAVRPEGSVSTLKIQRTERGDSAVYLCASSQFGTANEKLFFGSGTQLSVL.

The chain carries TRBV7-9 and TRBJ1-2; 11 positions agree with TRBD1. The CDR3 runs 15 residues. Unmatched junction bases numbered 1, after V lost 1 base and J lost 3 bases. Germline CDR1 reads SEHNR; CDR2 reads FQNEAQ (reference sequence). As DNA, the CDR3 is TGTGCCAGCAGCTTAGTGGGACAGGGGGACTATGGCTACACCTTC. It is translated as CASSLVGQGDYGYTF.

The chain recombines TRBV7-2 with TRBJ1-2; 7 nucleotides align to TRBD1. The CDR3 has 13 residues. Losses at the gene ends were 5 bases for V and 4 bases for J; bases not matched to a gene: 4. CDR1 and CDR2 from the germline V gene are SGHTA and FQGNSA. The CDR3 loop is CASSPDRAYGYTF. The CDR3 DNA sequence: TGTGCCAGCAGCCCCGACAGGGCCTATGGCTACACCTTC. The full variable domain, rest sourced from reference TRBV7-2 and TRBJ1-2, is GAGVSQSPSNKVTEKGKDVELRCDPISGHTALYWYRQSLGQGLEFLIYFQGNSAPDKSGLPSDRFSAERTGGSVSTLTIQRTQQEDSAVYLCASSPDRAYGYTFGSGTRLTVV.

V and J are TRBV9 and TRBJ2-3; D is undetermined. V was trimmed by 3 bases and J by 2 bases, leaving 7 bases between them. The germline CDR1 and CDR2 sequences are SGDLS and YYNGEE. There are 13 residues in the CDR3. The CDR3 here is CASSAGFTDTQYF. The DNA of the CDR3 is TGTGCCAGCAGCGCCGGATTCACAGATACGCAGTATTTT.

The chain employs TRBV7-6 and TRBJ2-1; D might be TRBD1 or TRBD2, each matching 5 bases. Trimming pared 2 bases from V and 8 bases from J, leaving 13 bases between. Germline V CDR1 and CDR2: SGHVS, FNYEAQ. The CDR3 has 14 amino acids. For the CDR3, the DNA is TGTGCCAGCAGCTTAATGGGACCCCCGCATGAGCAGTTCTTC. It is translated as CASSLMGPPHEQFF. Full variable domain (outside the CDR3, taken from reference TRBV7-6 and TRBJ2-1): GAGVSQSPRYKVTKRGQDVALRCDPISGHVSLYWYRQALGQGPEFLTYFNYEAQQDKSGLPNDRFSAERPEGSISTLTIQRTEQRDSAMYRCASSLMGPPHEQFFGPGTRLTVL.

This clonotype occurred once. This rearrangement joins TRBV19 to TRBJ2-1; D is possibly TRBD1 or TRBD2 (5 bases each). Trimming pared 5 bases from V and 9 bases from J, leaving 14 bases between. Germline CDR1 LNHDA, CDR2 SQIVND (reference sequence). This CDR3 region has 13 residues. CDR3 in DNA: TGTGCCAGTAGTGGGACGGGGTGGGCTGAGCAGTTCTTC. Translation: CASSGTGWAEQFF.

The chain links TRBV11-2 to TRBJ1-6; no definite D call. The CDR3 covers 17 residues. V was shortened by 3 bases and J by 0 bases, with 12 bases between the two germline ends. Germline V gene data show CDR1 as SGHAT and CDR2 as FQNNGV. The CDR3 protein is CASSFLAQSSYNSPLHF. CDR3 sequence (DNA): TGTGCCAGCAGCTTCCTCGCCCAAAGCTCCTATAATTCACCCCTCCACTTT. The variable domain in full, with the rest retrieved from reference TRBV11-2 and TRBJ1-6, is EAGVAQSPRYKIIEKRQSVAFWCNPISGHATLYWYQQILGQGPKLLIQFQNNGVVDDSQLPKDRFSAERLKGVDSTLKIQPAKLEDSAVYLCASSFLAQSSYNSPLHFGNGTRLTVT.

This chain uses TRBV29-1 with TRBJ1-4, with D unresolved. The CDR3 loop spans 13 amino acids. Trimming shortened V by 6 bases and J by 6 bases, and 14 bases separated the two germline ends. Looked up from germline, CDR1 is SQVTM and CDR2 is ANQGSEA. CDR3 sequence (DNA): TGCAGCGTCTACCGGGCGACCCATGAAAAACTGTTTTTT. Translated: CSVYRATHEKLFF.

In its sample, this clonotype was seen once. This chain uses TRBV7-9 with TRBJ1-6, with D possibly matching TRBD1 (5 bases). Germline V gene data show CDR1 as SEHNR and CDR2 as FQNEAQ (reference sequence). The CDR3 loop spans 12 amino acids. V shed 5 bases and J shed 10 bases, with 9 bases lying between them. The CDR3 bases are TGTGCCAGCAGCCCGGGGGGGTCACCCCTCCACTTT. Its translation: CASSPGGSPLHF.

The chain recombines TRBV12-3 or TRBV12-4 with TRBJ2-4, with a weak D call TRBD1 (5 bases). Trimming removed 4 bases at V and 2 bases at J, with 6 bases between. The CDR3 sequence is 13 residues long. CDR3 sequence reads: CASSWGPKNIQYF. The CDR3 DNA is TGTGCCAGCAGTTGGGGCCCCAAAAACATTCAGTACTTC.

The genes are TRBV6-1 and TRBJ1-5; 9 bases map to TRBD1. V shed 6 bases, J shed 2 bases, and the junction held 8 bases outside the gene matches. CDR3 length: 16 amino acids. Per the germline V gene, CDR1 is MNHNS and CDR2 is SASEGT. CDR3 amino acids: CASSPRDRVGNQPQHF. CDR3 bases: TGTGCCAGCAGCCCCCGGGACAGGGTGGGCAATCAGCCCCAGCATTTT.

V gene TRBV2 combines with J gene TRBJ2-3; 8 nucleotides line up with TRBD2. Germline V gene sequence: CDR1 SNHLY, CDR2 FYNNEI. J gave up 4 bases and V 3 bases, and 9 bases lay outside the gene matches. The CDR3 loop spans 16 amino acids. The CDR3 here is CASSDLRSGAADTQYF. CDR3 DNA sequence: TGTGCCAGCAGTGACCTTCGTAGCGGGGCGGCAGATACGCAGTATTTT.

In its sample, this clonotype was seen a few times. The gene calls are TRBV5-6 and TRBJ2-1, with TRBD2 identical over 10 bases. CDR1 is SGHDT and CDR2 is YYEEEE in the germline V gene. The CDR3 is 15 amino acids. The J segment lost 6 bases and the V segment lost 2 bases, leaving 5 bases of the junction unmatched. CDR3 in amino acids: CASSFWSGGANEQFF. In DNA, the CDR3 is TGTGCCAGCAGCTTTTGGAGCGGGGGGGCCAATGAGCAGTTCTTC.

The chain couples TRBV11-2 to TRBJ1-5; 8 bases match TRBD1. Looked up from germline, CDR1 is SGHAT and CDR2 is FQNNGV. This CDR3 contains 12 residues. The J segment lost 7 bases and the V segment lost 8 bases, leaving 4 bases of the junction unmatched. The CDR3 loop reads CASSRTGQPQHF. The DNA of the CDR3 is TGTGCCAGCTCCCGGACAGGGCAGCCCCAGCATTTT.

The chain has TRBV4-3 and TRBJ1-2, with D possibly TRBD1 on 5 matching bases. This CDR3 region has 15 residues. The V end was cut by 0 bases, the J end by 4 bases, with 12 bases between. Germline V CDR1 and CDR2: LGHNA, YSLEER. Here the CDR3 DNA reads TGCGCCAGCAGCCAAGATAAGGGGAGAGGCTATGGCTACACCTTC. Translated: CASSQDKGRGYGYTF.

Note on this clonotype: The junction differs from germline at one of its ends, possibly a read error. This chain connects TRBV27 to TRBJ1-5, with a tentative D call TRBD1 (6 bases). In germline, CDR1 is MNHEY, CDR2 SMNVEV (reference sequence). The CDR3 is 14 amino acids. DNA of the CDR3: TGTGCCAGCAGTTTAGCGGGGGCCCATCACCCCCAGCATTTT. Translated, it gives CASSLAGAHHPQHF.

The chain has TRBV6-1 and TRBJ2-7, with no clear D. Germline-derived CDR1 and CDR2 are MNHNS and SASEGT. This CDR3 region has 11 residues. V gave up 5 bases and J gave up 3 bases, with 5 bases separating them. The chain's CDR3 is CASSNDYEQYF. The CDR3 DNA sequence: TGTGCCAGCAGTAACGACTACGAGCAGTACTTC.

This clonotype has just a few counts. The chain couples TRBV6-5 to TRBJ2-2; D is unclear. V gave up 0 bases and J gave up 3 bases, with 8 bases separating them. Germline-derived CDR1 and CDR2 are MNHEY and SVGAGI. CDR3 length equals 15 residues. The CDR3 sequence: CASSYSAEHTGELFF. CDR3 bases: TGTGCCAGCAGTTACTCGGCAGAACACACCGGGGAGCTGTTTTTT.

This clonotype was recorded a few times. The V call is TRBV11-2, the J call TRBJ1-6; D gene unclear. There are 12 residues in the CDR3. Per germline, CDR1 SGHAT and CDR2 FQNNGV. The V gene lost 5 bases and the J gene lost 7 bases, with 6 bases spanning the gap. The CDR3 loop is CASSEGNSPLHF. CDR3 coding DNA: TGTGCCAGCAGCGAGGGCAATTCACCCCTCCACTTT.

The chain links TRBV2 to TRBJ1-1; D unclear. The germline gives CDR1 SNHLY, CDR2 FYNNEI. Trimming pared 5 bases from V and 3 bases from J, leaving 10 bases between. CDR3 length equals 13 residues. CDR3 bases: TGTGCCAGCAGTCATGCAAGGGACACTGAAGCTTTCTTT. Protein product: CASSHARDTEAFF.

The rearrangement links TRBV12-3 or TRBV12-4 to TRBJ2-2; no firm D call. V gave up 1 base and J gave up 6 bases, with 6 bases separating them. The CDR3 has 13 residues. CDR3 in DNA: TGTGCCAGCAGTTTAGACATACCCGGGGAGCTGTTTTTT. Translated, it gives CASSLDIPGELFF.

J is TRBJ1-1 and V is TRBV12-3 or TRBV12-4, with D possibly matching TRBD1 (5 bases). This CDR3 has 13 residues. Between the trimmed V and J ends, which lost 7 bases and 8 bases, there was a span of 17 bases. Here the CDR3 reads CASTVGIRVEAFF. CDR3 bases: TGTGCCAGCACTGTAGGGATCAGGGTAGAAGCTTTCTTT.

The V call is TRBV6-2 or TRBV6-3, the J call TRBJ2-1; possibly TRBD2 for D (6 bases). Germline V gene lookup returns CDR1 MNHEY and CDR2 SVGEGT. The CDR3 runs 15 residues. Trimming pared 0 bases from V and 2 bases from J, leaving 8 bases between. The DNA for the CDR3 is TGTGCCAGCAGTTACTCTGCGGGAACCTACAATGAGCAGTTCTTC. Its protein is CASSYSAGTYNEQFF.

This sequence joins TRBV20-1 and TRBJ2-3; TRBD1 might be the D (6 bases). Per the germline V gene, CDR1 is DFQATT and CDR2 is SNEGSKA (reference sequence). The CDR3 has 14 residues. V dropped 3 bases and J dropped 2 bases, with 12 bases sitting between them. The CDR3 region is CSARDSEPTDTQYF. In DNA, the CDR3 is TGCAGTGCTAGGGACAGTGAACCCACAGATACGCAGTATTTT.

The rearrangement joins TRBV12-3 or TRBV12-4 to TRBJ1-5; 7 bases agree with TRBD1. The V gene end was trimmed by 1 base and the J gene end by 0 bases; junction bases not matched to a gene: 12. The CDR3 runs to 19 residues. The CDR3, as DNA: TGTGCCAGCAGTTTAGGGGGACAGACAGTCTTAACTAGCAATCAGCCCCAGCATTTT. As protein: CASSLGGQTVLTSNQPQHF.